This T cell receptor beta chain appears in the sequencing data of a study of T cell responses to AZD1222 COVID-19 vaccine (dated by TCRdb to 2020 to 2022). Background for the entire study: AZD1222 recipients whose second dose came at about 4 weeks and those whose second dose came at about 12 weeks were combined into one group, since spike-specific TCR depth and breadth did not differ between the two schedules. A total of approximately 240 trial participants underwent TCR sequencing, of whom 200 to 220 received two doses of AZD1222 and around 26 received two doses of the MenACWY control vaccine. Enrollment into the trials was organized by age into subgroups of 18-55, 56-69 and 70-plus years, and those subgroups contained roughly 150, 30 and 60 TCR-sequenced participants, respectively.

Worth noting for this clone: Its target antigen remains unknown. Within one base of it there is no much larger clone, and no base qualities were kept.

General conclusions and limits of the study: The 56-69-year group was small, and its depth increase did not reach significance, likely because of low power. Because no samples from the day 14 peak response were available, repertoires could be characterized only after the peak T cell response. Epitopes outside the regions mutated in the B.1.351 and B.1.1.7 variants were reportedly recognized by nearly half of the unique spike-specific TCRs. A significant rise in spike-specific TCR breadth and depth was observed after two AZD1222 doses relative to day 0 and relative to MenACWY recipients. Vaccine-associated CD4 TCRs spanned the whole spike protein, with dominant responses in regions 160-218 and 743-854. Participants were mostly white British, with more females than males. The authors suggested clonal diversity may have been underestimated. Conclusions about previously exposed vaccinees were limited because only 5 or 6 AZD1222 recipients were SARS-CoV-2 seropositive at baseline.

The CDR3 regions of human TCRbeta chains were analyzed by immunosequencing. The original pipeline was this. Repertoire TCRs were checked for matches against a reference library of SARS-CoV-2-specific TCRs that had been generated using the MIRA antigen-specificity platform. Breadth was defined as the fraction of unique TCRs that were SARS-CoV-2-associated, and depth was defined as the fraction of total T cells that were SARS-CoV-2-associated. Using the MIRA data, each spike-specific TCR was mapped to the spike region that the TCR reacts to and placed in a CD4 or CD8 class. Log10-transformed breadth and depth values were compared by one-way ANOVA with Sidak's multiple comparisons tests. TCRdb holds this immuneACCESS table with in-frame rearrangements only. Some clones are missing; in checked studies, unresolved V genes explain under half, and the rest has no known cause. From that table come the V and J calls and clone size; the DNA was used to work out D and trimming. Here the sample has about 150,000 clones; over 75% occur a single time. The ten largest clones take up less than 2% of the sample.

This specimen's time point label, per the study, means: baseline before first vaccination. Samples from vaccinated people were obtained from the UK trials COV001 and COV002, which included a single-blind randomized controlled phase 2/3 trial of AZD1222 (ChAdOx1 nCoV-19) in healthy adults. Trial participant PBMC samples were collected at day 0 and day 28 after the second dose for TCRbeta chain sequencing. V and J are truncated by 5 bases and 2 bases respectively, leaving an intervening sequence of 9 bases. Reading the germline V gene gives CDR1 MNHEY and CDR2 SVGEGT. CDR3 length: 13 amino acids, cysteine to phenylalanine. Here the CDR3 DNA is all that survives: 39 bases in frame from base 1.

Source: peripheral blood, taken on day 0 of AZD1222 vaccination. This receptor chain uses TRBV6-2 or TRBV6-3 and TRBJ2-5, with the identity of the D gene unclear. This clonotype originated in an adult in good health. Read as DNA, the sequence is TGTGCCAGCAGTCCCAATGAGCAAGAGACCCAGTACTTC. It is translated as CASSPNEQETQYF.